Each of the 20 T cell receptor beta chains below was sequenced from the same sample in a study of cytotoxic CD8 clonotypes in ibrutinib-treated CLL (dated by TCRdb to about 2021). The library relied on the immunoSEQ multiplex PCR assay. TCRdb's version of the immuneACCESS table is confined to in-frame rearrangements and falls short of the full clone set. An unresolved V gene accounts for under half of the shortfall where checked; the remainder is of unknown origin. For this sample there are about 76,000 clones; approximately 87% appear just once. In total, the top ten clones hold about 40% of the sample. Sample time point, as interpreted from the label and publication: 24 months on ibrutinib. This specimen consisted of PBMCs, obtained after 24 months of ibrutinib treatment. Source of these receptors: a human donor with chronic lymphocytic leukemia.

This clone appeared a few times. The J gene is TRBJ1-2, the V gene TRBV7-2, with no clear D. This CDR3 is built from 13 residues. Germline V CDR1 and CDR2: SGHTA, FQGNSA. Trimming pared 5 bases from V and 3 bases from J, leaving 10 bases between. CDR3 loop: CASSPAPDYGYTF. The DNA for the CDR3 is TGTGCCAGCAGCCCGGCCCCGGACTATGGCTACACCTTC. The full variable domain, its missing parts supplied by reference TRBV7-2 and TRBJ1-2, is GAGVSQSPSNKVTEKGKDVELRCDPISGHTALYWYRQSLGQGLEFLIYFQGNSAPDKSGLPSDRFSAERTGGSVSTLTIQRTQQEDSAVYLCASSPAPDYGYTFGSGTRLTVV.

The CDR3, as DNA: TGTGCCAGCAGTTTAATGTCCCTAGCCTCCACACAAGAGACCCAGTACTTC. It yields the protein CASSLMSLASTQETQYF. The chain uses TRBV27 and TRBJ2-5, with a possible D match to TRBD2 (5 bases). V was clipped by 2 bases and J by 2 bases, with 18 bases between them. Looked up from germline, CDR1 is MNHEY and CDR2 is SMNVEV (reference sequence). The CDR3 is 17 residues long.

This clone appeared a few times. Here the CDR3 reads CASSLMAGGTGNTIYF. As DNA, the CDR3 is TGTGCCAGCAGCTTGATGGCCGGGGGGACTGGAAACACCATATATTTT. The chain combines TRBV5-6 with TRBJ1-3; possibly TRBD1 for D (5 bases). Trimming took 1 base from V and 2 from J, leaving 13 bases between them. CDR1 SGHDT and CDR2 YYEEEE come from the germline V gene. The CDR3 is made up of 16 amino acids.

This clone was seen only once. CDR3 coding DNA: TGTGCCAGCAGGGAGGGGCTAGCGGGCTACAATGAGCAGTTCTTC. It yields the protein CASREGLAGYNEQFF. The chain is built from TRBV2 and TRBJ2-1, with 8 bases identical to TRBD2. CDR1 and CDR2 from the germline V gene are SNHLY and FYNNEI. Trimming took 6 bases from V and 3 from J; bases not matched to a gene: 7. The CDR3 is 15 amino acids. Combining the CDR3 with reference TRBV2 and TRBJ2-1 gives the whole variable domain EPEVTQTPSHQVTQMGQEVILRCVPISNHLYFYWYRQILGQKVEFLVSFYNNEISEKSEIFDDQFSVERPDGSNFTLKIRSTKLEDSAMYFCASREGLAGYNEQFFGPGTRLTVL.

V is TRBV4-2 and J is TRBJ2-7; D is unresolved. Germline lookup yields CDR1 LGHNA and CDR2 YNFKEQ. This CDR3 has 15 amino acids. The V gene lost 0 bases and the J gene lost 2 bases, with 11 bases spanning the gap. CDR3 in DNA: TGTGCCAGCAGCCAAGATTTTGACGTAGCCTACGAGCAGTACTTC. Its translation: CASSQDFDVAYEQYF.

This chain connects TRBV28 to TRBJ1-2; D gene unclear. CDR3 length equals 15 residues. V dropped 2 bases and J dropped 4 bases, with 14 bases sitting between them. CDR1 is MDHEN, CDR2 SYDVKM, per germline. The CDR3 spells CASSLSGRKGYGYTF. CDR3 coding DNA: TGTGCCAGCAGTTTAAGCGGCAGGAAAGGCTATGGCTACACCTTC.

In this sample, this clone turned up once. V gene TRBV7-9 combines with J gene TRBJ2-7, with D perhaps matching TRBD2 (6 bases). V was pared by 6 bases and J by 5 bases, with 17 bases between. There are 14 residues in the CDR3. Germline assignment: CDR1 SEHNR and CDR2 FQNEAQ (reference sequence). The CDR3 bases are TGTGCCAGCAGTCGTTCTTGGGGACTGGACGAGCAGTACTTC. Its translation is CASSRSWGLDEQYF.

The chain carries TRBV5-1 and TRBJ2-5; TRBD1 matches at 7 bases. The trim removed 6 bases at V and 4 bases at J, leaving 9 bases unmatched. CDR1 and CDR2 (germline): SGHRS, YFSETQ. CDR3 length: 14 amino acids. The CDR3 nucleotides are TGCGCCAGCACTTTACAGGGGTCCCCAGAGACCCAGTACTTC. Its protein product is CASTLQGSPETQYF.

Only one count was recorded for this clone. The rearrangement links TRBV7-3 to TRBJ2-2; D is unclear. The CDR3 has 16 amino acids. V shed 2 bases and J shed 4 bases, with 14 bases lying between them. Per germline, CDR1 SGHTA and CDR2 FQGTGA. CDR3 in amino acids: CASSLFLGPGTGELFF. The CDR3 bases are TGTGCCAGCAGCTTATTTCTCGGGCCGGGCACCGGGGAGCTGTTTTTT.

The genes are TRBV5-4 and TRBJ2-5; 7 bases agree with TRBD2. The CDR3 consists of 16 residues. Germline CDR1 is SGHNT and CDR2 is YYREEE (reference sequence). The V gene end was trimmed by 4 bases and the J gene end by 1 base; junction bases not matched to a gene: 10. This CDR3 reads CASSPRASGPQETQYF. CDR3 sequence (DNA): TGTGCCAGCAGCCCCAGGGCTAGCGGACCCCAAGAGACCCAGTACTTC.

This chain uses TRBV5-4 with TRBJ2-3, with 9 bases lining up with TRBD2. Germline CDR1 SGHNT, CDR2 YYREEE (reference sequence). With V trimmed by 2 bases and J by 1 base, 2 bases remained unmatched. The CDR3 runs to 15 residues. This chain's CDR3 is CASSFRTSGTDTQYF. CDR3 DNA: TGTGCCAGCAGCTTCAGGACTAGCGGCACAGATACGCAGTATTTT.

The J gene is TRBJ1-3, the V gene TRBV7-9; the D is unclear. V gave up 8 bases and J gave up 1 base, with 15 bases separating them. Per the germline V gene, CDR1 is SEHNR and CDR2 is FQNEAQ (reference sequence). The CDR3 sequence is 15 residues long. CDR3 loop: CASAAYWGSGNTIYF. Written as DNA, the CDR3 is TGTGCCAGCGCAGCTTATTGGGGATCTGGAAACACCATATATTTT.

The chain has TRBV19 and TRBJ1-2; D is ambiguous. The CDR3 covers 11 residues. Looked up from germline, CDR1 is LNHDA and CDR2 is SQIVND (reference sequence). V was pared by 6 bases and J by 2 bases, with 4 bases between. The CDR3 coding sequence is TGTGCCAGTAGGCGGAACTATGGCTACACCTTC. Its protein product is CASRRNYGYTF.

This clone has more than one count but fewer than ten. The rearrangement joins TRBV4-2 to TRBJ2-7; D possibly corresponds to TRBD1 (6 bases). CDR1 and CDR2 (germline): LGHNA, YNFKEQ. The CDR3 contains 14 residues. Deletions cut 4 bases from V and 5 bases from J, with 15 bases between. The CDR3 spells CASSLDGGQDEQYF. In DNA form, the CDR3 reads TGTGCCAGCAGCCTGGATGGGGGCCAGGACGAGCAGTACTTC.

This chain uses TRBV9 with TRBJ2-4, with D possibly being TRBD1 (6 bases). This CDR3 has 17 amino acids. CDR1 is SGDLS and CDR2 is YYNGEE in the germline V gene. Trimming stripped 4 bases from V and 0 bases from J, with 17 bases between. CDR3 in amino acids: CASSPGTKTLAKNIQYF. In nucleotides, the CDR3 is TGTGCCAGCAGCCCCGGGACAAAGACTCTAGCCAAAAACATTCAGTACTTC.

The J gene is TRBJ2-7, the V gene TRBV5-1, with D possibly TRBD2 on 5 matching bases. The length of the CDR3 is 12 residues. Between the trimmed V and J ends, which lost 7 bases and 0 bases, there was a span of 8 bases. The V gene's germline CDR1 is SGHRS and CDR2 YFSETQ. CDR3: CASARDSYEQYF. CDR3 in DNA: TGCGCCAGCGCCCGGGACTCCTACGAGCAGTACTTC. Variable domain in full (rest from reference TRBV5-1 and TRBJ2-7): KAGVTQTPRYLIKTRGQQVTLSCSPISGHRSVSWYQQTPGQGLQFLFEYFSETQRNKGNFPGRFSGRQFSNSRSEMNVSTLELGDSALYLCASARDSYEQYFGPGTRLTVT.

The chain recombines TRBV7-9 with TRBJ2-7; 7 bases are a match to TRBD2. J gave up 6 bases and V 1 base, and 6 bases lay outside the gene matches. CDR3 length equals 14 residues. Germline V gives CDR1 SEHNR, CDR2 FQNEAQ (reference sequence). CDR3 nucleotide sequence: TGTGCCAGCAGCTTAGTTGGGGGGGTCGGCGAGCAGTACTTC. It yields the protein CASSLVGGVGEQYF.

V is TRBV28 and J is TRBJ2-5; D may be TRBD1 (6 bases). The germline V gene encodes CDR1 MDHEN and CDR2 SYDVKM. This CDR3 has 16 residues. Trimming removed 6 bases at V and 5 bases at J, with 22 bases between. CDR3 nucleotides: TGTGCCAGCAGCTCCCTTGGATATTGGGGGCGGGAGACCCAGTACTTC. It encodes CASSSLGYWGRETQYF.

The rearrangement uses TRBV5-1 and TRBJ2-3, with 12 bases identical to TRBD2. J lost 2 bases, V lost 4 bases, and 5 bases had no gene match. The CDR3 is made up of 16 amino acids. CDR1 is SGHRS and CDR2 is YFSETQ in the germline V gene. As DNA, the CDR3 is TGCGCCAGCAGCAAGGGACTAGCGGGCGCCACAGATACGCAGTATTTT. Translation: CASSKGLAGATDTQYF. The full variable domain, completed using reference TRBV5-1 and TRBJ2-3, is KAGVTQTPRYLIKTRGQQVTLSCSPISGHRSVSWYQQTPGQGLQFLFEYFSETQRNKGNFPGRFSGRQFSNSRSEMNVSTLELGDSALYLCASSKGLAGATDTQYFGPGTRLTVL.

V and J are TRBV6-1 and TRBJ2-3, with D maybe TRBD1 (5 bases). CDR3 length: 17 residues. Trimming took off 3 bases at V and 1 base at J, with 17 bases between the two ends. CDR1 is MNHNS, CDR2 SASEGT, per germline. In DNA, the CDR3 is TGTGCCAGCAGTGACGTAGGGGCCGGGCTAGGCACAGATACGCAGTATTTT. It is translated as CASSDVGAGLGTDTQYF.